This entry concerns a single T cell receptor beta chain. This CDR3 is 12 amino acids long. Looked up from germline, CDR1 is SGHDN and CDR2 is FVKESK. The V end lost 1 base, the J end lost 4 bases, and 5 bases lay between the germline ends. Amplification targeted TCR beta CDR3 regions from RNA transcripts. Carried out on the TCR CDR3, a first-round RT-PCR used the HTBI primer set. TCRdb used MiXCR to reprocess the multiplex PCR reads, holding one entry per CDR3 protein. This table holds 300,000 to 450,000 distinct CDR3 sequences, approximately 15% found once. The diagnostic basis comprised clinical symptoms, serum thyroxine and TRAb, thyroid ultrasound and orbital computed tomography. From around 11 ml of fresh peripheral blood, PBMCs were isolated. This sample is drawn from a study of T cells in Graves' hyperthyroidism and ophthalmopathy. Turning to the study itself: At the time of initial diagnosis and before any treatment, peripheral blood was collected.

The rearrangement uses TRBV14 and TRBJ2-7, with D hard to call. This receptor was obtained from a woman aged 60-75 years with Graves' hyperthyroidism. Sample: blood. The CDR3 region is CASSQVQYEQYF. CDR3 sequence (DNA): TGTGCCAGCAGCCAAGTCCAGTACGAGCAGTACTTC.